This TCR beta chain originates from a study of PD-1 blockade in classical Hodgkin lymphoma. Overall study findings and caveats: By C4D1, CD4+ diversity increased significantly, especially in complete responders. Baseline TCR diversity was reportedly lower in newly diagnosed patients than in healthy donors. It was reported as lower still in relapsed/refractory patients.

The V gene lost 5 bases and the J gene lost 7 bases, with 15 bases spanning the gap. The CDR3 is 13 amino acids. CDR1 LNHDA and CDR2 SQIVND come from the germline V gene (reference sequence). Profiled with immunoSEQ multiplex PCR; TCRdb holds only in-frame clones, not every one. This sample has about 97,000 clones, with around four fifths found just once. Relapse was seen in all patients after autologous stem cell transplantation, and brentuximab vedotin exposure was variable. On this clone itself: The antigen remains unidentified.

The chain carries TRBV19 and TRBJ2-7; D not certain. The sequences come from peripheral blood mononuclear cells (PBMCs), collected at baseline. This TCR came from a human donor with classical Hodgkin lymphoma. CDR3 coding DNA: TGTGCCAGTAGTTTTAACGGCGGCGTGGAGCAGTACTTC. It yields the protein CASSFNGGVEQYF.